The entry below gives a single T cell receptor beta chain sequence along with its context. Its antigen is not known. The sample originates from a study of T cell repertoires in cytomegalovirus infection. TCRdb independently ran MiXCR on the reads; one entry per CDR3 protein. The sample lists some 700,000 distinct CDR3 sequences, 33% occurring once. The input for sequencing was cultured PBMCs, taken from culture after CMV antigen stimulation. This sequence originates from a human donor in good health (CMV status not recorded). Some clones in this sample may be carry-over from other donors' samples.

In DNA form, the CDR3 reads TGTGCCAGCAGTTTGGCGGGAGTGGCCGGGGAGCTGTTTTTT. Residues: CASSLAGVAGELFF. The chain carries TRBV12-3 or TRBV12-4 and TRBJ2-2, with 7 bases that match TRBD2. V shed 3 bases, J shed 6 bases, and the junction held 4 bases outside the gene matches. CDR3 length: 14 residues.